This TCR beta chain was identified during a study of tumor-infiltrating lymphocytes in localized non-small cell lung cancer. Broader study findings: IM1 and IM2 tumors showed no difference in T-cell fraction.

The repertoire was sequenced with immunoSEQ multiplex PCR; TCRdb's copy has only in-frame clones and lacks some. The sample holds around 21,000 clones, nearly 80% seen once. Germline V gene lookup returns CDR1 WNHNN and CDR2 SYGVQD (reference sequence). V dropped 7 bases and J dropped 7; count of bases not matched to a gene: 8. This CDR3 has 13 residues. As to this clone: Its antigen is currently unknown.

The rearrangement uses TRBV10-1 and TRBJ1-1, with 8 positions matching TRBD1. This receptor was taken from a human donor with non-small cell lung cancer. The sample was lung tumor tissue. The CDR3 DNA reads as TGCGCCAGCACCGCCGGACAGGGCGGTGAAGCTTTCTTT. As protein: CASTAGQGGEAFF.